A selection of T cell receptor beta chains follows, all from one sample in a study of chemoradiotherapy in HPV16-positive cancers. Assay used: immunoSEQ multiplex PCR; TCRdb lists only in-frame clones, some missing. The sample includes tens of thousands of clones, about 80% of them seen just once. Sequencing was performed on blood, taken from a patient who underwent chemoradiotherapy. The receptors come from a human donor with HPV-associated anogenital cancer. The CDR3 runs from the conserved cysteine through the conserved F or W. Each record gives: CDR3 length, V gene, D gene, clone size, J gene, CDR3 protein, CDR3 DNA. A D gene is named only where the DNA matches it firmly. Some rows mark clone size as missing; the rest say once, few, many or name a class of expanded clone.

CDR3 length: 15; V gene: TRBV18; D gene: TRBD1; clone size: -; J gene: TRBJ1-2; CDR3 protein: CASSPEQGFSGGYTF; CDR3 DNA: TGTGCCAGCTCACCGGAACAGGGGTTCTCTGGTGGCTACACCTTC
CDR3 length: 12; V gene: TRBV10-3; D gene: -; clone size: -; J gene: TRBJ2-5; CDR3 protein: CAAGGVGETQYF; CDR3 DNA: TGTGCCGCTGGCGGAGTAGGGGAGACCCAGTACTTC
CDR3 length: 15; V gene: TRBV6-5; D gene: -; clone size: few; J gene: TRBJ1-6; CDR3 protein: CASSYDSSYNSPLHF; CDR3 DNA: TGTGCCAGCAGTTACGACAGCTCCTATAATTCACCCCTCCACTTT
CDR3 length: 15; V gene: TRBV5-1; D gene: TRBD1; clone size: -; J gene: TRBJ2-2; CDR3 protein: CASRPGTGNTGELFF; CDR3 DNA: TGCGCCAGCAGGCCCGGGACAGGGAACACCGGGGAGCTGTTTTTT
CDR3 length: 13; V gene: TRBV7-3; D gene: -; clone size: -; J gene: TRBJ1-1; CDR3 protein: CASSLALNTEAFF; CDR3 DNA: TGTGCCAGCAGCTTGGCGTTGAACACTGAAGCTTTCTTT
CDR3 length: 13; V gene: TRBV6-1; D gene: -; clone size: -; J gene: TRBJ2-7; CDR3 protein: CAIAQAPGFEQYF; CDR3 DNA: TGTGCCATCGCTCAGGCCCCGGGCTTCGAGCAGTACTTC
CDR3 length: 14; V gene: TRBV5-5; D gene: -; clone size: -; J gene: TRBJ1-1; CDR3 protein: CASSQLQLNTEAFF; CDR3 DNA: TGTGCCAGCAGCCAATTACAACTGAACACTGAAGCTTTCTTT
CDR3 length: 10; V gene: TRBV29-1; D gene: -; clone size: -; J gene: TRBJ1-1; CDR3 protein: CSGGGGEAFF; CDR3 DNA: TGCAGCGGGGGCGGGGGAGAAGCTTTCTTT
CDR3 length: 18; V gene: TRBV11-3; D gene: TRBD1; clone size: -; J gene: TRBJ2-2; CDR3 protein: CASSFRGLRGTNTGELFF; CDR3 DNA: TGTGCCAGCAGCTTCAGGGGGCTAAGGGGTACGAACACCGGGGAGCTGTTTTTT
CDR3 length: 14; V gene: TRBV5-1; D gene: TRBD1; clone size: -; J gene: TRBJ2-7; CDR3 protein: CASSFTGGTYEQYF; CDR3 DNA: TGCGCCAGCAGCTTCACAGGGGGCACCTACGAGCAGTACTTC
CDR3 length: 14; V gene: TRBV7-9; D gene: -; clone size: -; J gene: TRBJ1-1; CDR3 protein: CASSSLRGNTEAFF; CDR3 DNA: TGTGCCAGCAGCTCCCTAAGGGGGAACACTGAAGCTTTCTTT
CDR3 length: 12; V gene: TRBV30; D gene: -; clone size: few; J gene: TRBJ1-4; CDR3 protein: CAWSAIKEKLFF; CDR3 DNA: TGTGCCTGGAGCGCAATTAAGGAAAAACTGTTTTTT
CDR3 length: 15; V gene: TRBV6-5; D gene: -; clone size: few; J gene: TRBJ1-6; CDR3 protein: CASSRPTTYNSPLHF; CDR3 DNA: TGTGCCAGCAGTCGCCCAACAACCTATAATTCACCCCTCCACTTT
CDR3 length: 14; V gene: TRBV7-9; D gene: TRBD1; clone size: -; J gene: TRBJ2-7; CDR3 protein: CASSKEGAPYEQYF; CDR3 DNA: TGTGCCAGCAGCAAAGAGGGGGCGCCCTACGAGCAGTACTTC
CDR3 length: 17; V gene: TRBV4-2; D gene: -; clone size: -; J gene: TRBJ2-3; CDR3 protein: CASSQDMWGEFTDTQYF; CDR3 DNA: TGTGCCAGCAGCCAAGATATGTGGGGGGAGTTCACAGATACGCAGTATTTT
CDR3 length: 15; V gene: TRBV9; D gene: TRBD2; clone size: -; J gene: TRBJ2-3; CDR3 protein: CASSPGLAGTDTQYF; CDR3 DNA: TGTGCCAGCAGCCCCGGACTAGCGGGGACAGATACGCAGTATTTT
CDR3 length: 15; V gene: TRBV5-4; D gene: -; clone size: once; J gene: TRBJ2-5; CDR3 protein: CASSFKVGGQETQYF; CDR3 DNA: TGTGCCAGCAGCTTCAAGGTTGGGGGCCAAGAGACCCAGTACTTC
CDR3 length: 13; V gene: TRBV7-7; D gene: -; clone size: -; J gene: TRBJ1-1; CDR3 protein: CASSLYLNTEAFF; CDR3 DNA: TGTGCCAGCAGCTTATACTTGAACACTGAAGCTTTCTTT
CDR3 length: 13; V gene: TRBV7-7; D gene: -; clone size: -; J gene: TRBJ1-1; CDR3 protein: CASSADKNTEAFF; CDR3 DNA: TGTGCCAGCAGCGCGGACAAGAACACTGAAGCTTTCTTT
CDR3 length: 14; V gene: TRBV5-1; D gene: -; clone size: -; J gene: TRBJ2-1; CDR3 protein: CASSLGQSYNEQFF; CDR3 DNA: TGCGCCAGCAGCTTGGGACAGTCCTACAATGAGCAGTTCTTC
CDR3 length: 13; V gene: TRBV18; D gene: -; clone size: -; J gene: TRBJ1-1; CDR3 protein: CASSDSVNTEAFF; CDR3 DNA: TGTGCCAGCTCTGATTCGGTGAACACTGAAGCTTTCTTT
CDR3 length: 17; V gene: TRBV6-1; D gene: TRBD1; clone size: -; J gene: TRBJ2-1; CDR3 protein: CASSESLGQGARAEQFF; CDR3 DNA: TGTGCCAGCAGTGAATCCCTAGGACAGGGGGCGCGGGCTGAGCAGTTCTTC
CDR3 length: 18; V gene: TRBV5-8; D gene: -; clone size: -; J gene: TRBJ1-6; CDR3 protein: CASSPGTSTGSYNSPLHF; CDR3 DNA: TGTGCCAGCAGCCCCGGGACGTCAACCGGCTCCTATAATTCACCCCTCCACTTT
CDR3 length: 13; V gene: TRBV10-1; D gene: -; clone size: few; J gene: TRBJ2-2; CDR3 protein: CASSRESTGELFF; CDR3 DNA: TGCGCCAGCAGCAGGGAATCCACCGGGGAGCTGTTTTTT
CDR3 length: 11; V gene: TRBV6-1; D gene: -; clone size: -; J gene: TRBJ1-6; CDR3 protein: CASSEYSPLHF; CDR3 DNA: TGTGCCAGCAGTGAATACTCACCCCTCCACTTT
CDR3 length: 14; V gene: TRBV7-9; D gene: TRBD1; clone size: -; J gene: TRBJ1-2; CDR3 protein: CASSLGGTGVGYAF; CDR3 DNA: TGTGCCAGCAGCTTAGGCGGGACAGGGGTCGGCTACGCCTTC
CDR3 length: 12; V gene: TRBV5-4; D gene: -; clone size: -; J gene: TRBJ2-7; CDR3 protein: CASSLGTNEQYF; CDR3 DNA: TGTGCCAGCAGCTTGGGGACTAACGAGCAGTACTTC
CDR3 length: 12; V gene: TRBV5-6; D gene: -; clone size: few; J gene: TRBJ1-2; CDR3 protein: CASRGGVHGYTF; CDR3 DNA: TGTGCCAGCAGGGGGGGAGTACATGGCTACACCTTC
CDR3 length: 14; V gene: TRBV25-1; D gene: -; clone size: -; J gene: TRBJ2-7; CDR3 protein: CASSEFRAAYEQYF; CDR3 DNA: TGTGCCAGCAGTGAATTTAGGGCCGCCTACGAGCAGTACTTC
CDR3 length: 15; V gene: TRBV19; D gene: -; clone size: -; J gene: TRBJ1-3; CDR3 protein: CASSKLQGAGNTIYF; CDR3 DNA: TGTGCCAGTAGTAAGCTACAGGGAGCTGGAAACACCATATATTTT
CDR3 length: 13; V gene: TRBV14; D gene: -; clone size: few; J gene: TRBJ1-2; CDR3 protein: CASSRNAGYGYTF; CDR3 DNA: TGTGCCAGCAGCCGAAACGCGGGTTATGGCTACACCTTC
CDR3 length: 14; V gene: TRBV6-5; D gene: -; clone size: -; J gene: TRBJ1-2; CDR3 protein: CASSYDRLGYGYTF; CDR3 DNA: TGTGCCAGCAGTTACGATCGGTTGGGCTATGGCTACACCTTC
CDR3 length: 14; V gene: TRBV27; D gene: -; clone size: -; J gene: TRBJ1-2; CDR3 protein: CASRSGSRGYGYTF; CDR3 DNA: TGTGCCAGCAGGTCAGGGTCCCGCGGATATGGCTACACCTTC
CDR3 length: 13; V gene: TRBV6-5; D gene: -; clone size: -; J gene: TRBJ2-1; CDR3 protein: CASSSDSYNEQFF; CDR3 DNA: TGTGCCAGCAGTTCGGACAGTTACAATGAGCAGTTCTTC
CDR3 length: 15; V gene: TRBV18; D gene: -; clone size: -; J gene: TRBJ1-6; CDR3 protein: CASSPGQPYNSPLHF; CDR3 DNA: TGTGCCAGCTCCCCGGGCCAGCCCTATAATTCACCCCTCCACTTT